Presented here are 2 T cell receptor beta chains from one specimen sequenced in a study of blood T cell repertoires in COVID-19. The protocol was immunoSEQ multiplex PCR, while the TCRdb copy is restricted to in-frame clones and leaves out a portion. This table holds some 46,000 clones, 80% to 90% found once. The sample was peripheral blood. The source of these receptors is a woman older than 75 with acute or convalescent COVID-19.

J is TRBJ1-3 and V is TRBV5-1, with 7 bases fitting TRBD1. With V trimmed by 4 bases and J by 0 bases, 7 bases remained unmatched. Per germline, CDR1 SGHRS and CDR2 YFSETQ. This CDR3 has 16 amino acids. CDR3 sequence reads: CASSLRQGYSGNTIYF. The CDR3 DNA reads TGCGCCAGCAGCCTTAGACAGGGATACTCTGGAAACACCATATATTTT.

This clone was counted only a few times. The J gene is TRBJ2-7, the V gene TRBV27; 7 bases are shared with TRBD1. The length of the CDR3 is 14 residues. Unmatched junction bases numbered 5, after V lost 3 bases and J lost 3 bases. Per the germline V gene, CDR1 is MNHEY and CDR2 is SMNVEV (reference sequence). CDR3 sequence (DNA): TGTGCCAGCAGTTTGACAGGGCCTTTCTACGAGCAGTACTTC. This gives the protein CASSLTGPFYEQYF.